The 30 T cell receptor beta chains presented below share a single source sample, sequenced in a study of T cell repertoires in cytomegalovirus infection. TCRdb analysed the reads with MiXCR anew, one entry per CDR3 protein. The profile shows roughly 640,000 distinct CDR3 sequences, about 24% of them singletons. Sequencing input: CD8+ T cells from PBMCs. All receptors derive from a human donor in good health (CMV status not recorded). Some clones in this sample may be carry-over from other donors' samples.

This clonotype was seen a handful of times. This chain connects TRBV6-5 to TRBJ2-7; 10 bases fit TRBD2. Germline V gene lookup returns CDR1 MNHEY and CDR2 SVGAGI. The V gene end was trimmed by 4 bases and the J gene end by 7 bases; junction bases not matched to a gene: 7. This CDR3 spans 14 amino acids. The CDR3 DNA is TGTGCCAGCAGTTTACTAGCGGGGTTGGAAGAGCAGTACTTC. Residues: CASSLLAGLEEQYF.

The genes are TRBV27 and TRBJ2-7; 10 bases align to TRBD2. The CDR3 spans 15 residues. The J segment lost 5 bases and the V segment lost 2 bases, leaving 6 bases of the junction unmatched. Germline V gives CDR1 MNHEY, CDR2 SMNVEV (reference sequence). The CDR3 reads CASSLVAGGNNEQYF. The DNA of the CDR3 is TGTGCCAGCAGTTTAGTAGCGGGGGGCAACAACGAGCAGTACTTC.

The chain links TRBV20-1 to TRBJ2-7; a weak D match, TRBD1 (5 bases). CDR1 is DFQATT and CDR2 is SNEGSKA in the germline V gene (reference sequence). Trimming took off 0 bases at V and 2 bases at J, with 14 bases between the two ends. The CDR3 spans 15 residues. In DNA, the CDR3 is TGCAGTGCTAGAGACGAACGAACAGGAGCCTACGAGCAGTACGTC. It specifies CSARDERTGAYEQYV.

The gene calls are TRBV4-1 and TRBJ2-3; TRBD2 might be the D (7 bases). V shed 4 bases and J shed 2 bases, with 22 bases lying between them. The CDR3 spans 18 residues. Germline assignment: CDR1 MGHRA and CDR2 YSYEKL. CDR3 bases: TGCGCCAGCAGCCTCGGACTAGTGGGGGGGCCGATCACAGATACGCAGTATTTT. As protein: CASSLGLVGGPITDTQYF.

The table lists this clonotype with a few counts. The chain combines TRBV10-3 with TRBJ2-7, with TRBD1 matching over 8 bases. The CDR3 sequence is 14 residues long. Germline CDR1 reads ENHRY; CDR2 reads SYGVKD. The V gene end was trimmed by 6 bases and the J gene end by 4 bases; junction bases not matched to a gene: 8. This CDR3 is CAISTMGQVYEQYF. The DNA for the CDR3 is TGTGCCATCAGCACAATGGGACAGGTTTACGAGCAGTACTTC.

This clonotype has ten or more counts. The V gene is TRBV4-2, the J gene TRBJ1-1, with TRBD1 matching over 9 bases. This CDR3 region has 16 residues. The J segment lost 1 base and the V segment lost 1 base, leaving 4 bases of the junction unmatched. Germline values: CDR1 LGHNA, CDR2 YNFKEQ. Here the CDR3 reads CASSQAPDRGNTEAFF. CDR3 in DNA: TGTGCCAGCAGCCAAGCCCCGGACAGGGGGAACACTGAAGCTTTCTTT.

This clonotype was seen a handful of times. As DNA, the CDR3 is TGCAGTGCTAGGGTTCGCCCTAGCGGAACCACAGATACGCAGTATTTT. Translating gives CSARVRPSGTTDTQYF. This chain uses TRBV20-1 with TRBJ2-3; 7 positions match TRBD2. V lost 3 bases to trimming and J lost 2 bases; unmatched junction nucleotides: 11. CDR1 and CDR2 (germline): DFQATT, SNEGSKA (reference sequence). The CDR3 is 16 residues long.

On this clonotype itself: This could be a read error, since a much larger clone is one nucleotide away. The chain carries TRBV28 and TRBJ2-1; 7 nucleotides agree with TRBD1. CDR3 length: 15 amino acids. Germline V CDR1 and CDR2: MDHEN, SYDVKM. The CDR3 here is CTSSLRWDRDNEQFF. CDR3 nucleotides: TGTACCAGCAGTTTACGATGGGACAGAGACAATGAGCAGTTCTTC.

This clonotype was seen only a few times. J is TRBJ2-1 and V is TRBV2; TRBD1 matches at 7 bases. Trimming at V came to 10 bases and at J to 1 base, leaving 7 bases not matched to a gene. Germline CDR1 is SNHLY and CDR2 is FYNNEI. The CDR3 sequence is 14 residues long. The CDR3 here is CATGTANSYNEQFF. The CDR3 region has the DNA TGTGCCACTGGGACAGCCAATTCCTACAATGAGCAGTTCTTC.

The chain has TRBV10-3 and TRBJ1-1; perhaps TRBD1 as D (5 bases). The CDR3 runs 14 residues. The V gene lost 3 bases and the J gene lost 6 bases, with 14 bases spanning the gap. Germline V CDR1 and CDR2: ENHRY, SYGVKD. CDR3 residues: CAISDGQGKPEAFF. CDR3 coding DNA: TGTGCCATCAGTGACGGGCAGGGTAAGCCTGAAGCTTTCTTT.

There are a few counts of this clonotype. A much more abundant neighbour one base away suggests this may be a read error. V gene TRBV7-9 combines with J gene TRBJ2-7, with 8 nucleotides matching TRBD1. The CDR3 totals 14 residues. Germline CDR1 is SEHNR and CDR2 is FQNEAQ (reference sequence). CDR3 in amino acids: CASSPGDRHYGQYV. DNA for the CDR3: TGTGCCAGCAGCCCAGGGGACAGGCACTACGGGCAGTACGTC.

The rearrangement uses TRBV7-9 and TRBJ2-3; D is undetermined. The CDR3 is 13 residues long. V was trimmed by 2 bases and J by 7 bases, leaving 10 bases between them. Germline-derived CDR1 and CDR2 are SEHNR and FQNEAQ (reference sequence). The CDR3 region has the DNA TGTGCCAGCAGCTTAACCTTCGAGAATACGCAGTATTTT. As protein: CASSLTFENTQYF. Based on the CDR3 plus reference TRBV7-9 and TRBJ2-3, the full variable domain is DTGVSQNPRHKITKRGQNVTFRCDPISEHNRLYWYRQTLGQGPEFLTYFQNEAQLEKSRLLSDRFSAERPKGSFSTLEIQRTEQGDSAMYLCASSLTFENTQYFGPGTRLTVL.

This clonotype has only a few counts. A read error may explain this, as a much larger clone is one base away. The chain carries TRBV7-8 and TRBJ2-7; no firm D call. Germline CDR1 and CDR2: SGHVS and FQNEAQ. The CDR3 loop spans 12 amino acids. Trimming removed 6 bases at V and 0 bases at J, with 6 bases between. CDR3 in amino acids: CASSYFSYEQYF. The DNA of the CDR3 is TGTGCCAGCAGTTACTTCTCCTACGAGCAGTACTTC.

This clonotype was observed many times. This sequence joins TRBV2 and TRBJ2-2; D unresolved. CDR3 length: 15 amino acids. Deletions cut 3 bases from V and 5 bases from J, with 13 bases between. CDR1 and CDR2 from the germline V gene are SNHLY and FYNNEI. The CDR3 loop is CASSENSWPTGELFF. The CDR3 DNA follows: TGTGCCAGCAGTGAGAATTCTTGGCCAACCGGGGAGCTGTTTTTT.

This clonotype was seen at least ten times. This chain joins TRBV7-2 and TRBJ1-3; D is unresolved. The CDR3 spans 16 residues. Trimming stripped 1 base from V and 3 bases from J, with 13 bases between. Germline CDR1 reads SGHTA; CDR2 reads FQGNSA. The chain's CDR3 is CASSLVPQSLGNTIYF. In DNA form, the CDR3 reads TGTGCCAGCAGCTTAGTCCCGCAGTCCCTTGGAAACACCATATATTTT.

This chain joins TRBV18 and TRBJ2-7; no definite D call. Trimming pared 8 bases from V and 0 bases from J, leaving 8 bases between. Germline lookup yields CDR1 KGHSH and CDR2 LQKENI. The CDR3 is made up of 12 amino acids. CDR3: CASKRSSYEQYV. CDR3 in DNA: TGTGCCAGCAAACGGAGCTCCTACGAGCAGTACGTC.

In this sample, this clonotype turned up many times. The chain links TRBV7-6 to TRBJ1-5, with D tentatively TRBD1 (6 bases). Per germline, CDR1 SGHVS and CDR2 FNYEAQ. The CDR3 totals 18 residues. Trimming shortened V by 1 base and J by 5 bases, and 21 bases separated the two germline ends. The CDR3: CASSLVSWDTGGDQPQHF. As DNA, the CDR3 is TGTGCCAGCAGCTTAGTCTCATGGGACACCGGAGGAGATCAGCCCCAGCATTTT.

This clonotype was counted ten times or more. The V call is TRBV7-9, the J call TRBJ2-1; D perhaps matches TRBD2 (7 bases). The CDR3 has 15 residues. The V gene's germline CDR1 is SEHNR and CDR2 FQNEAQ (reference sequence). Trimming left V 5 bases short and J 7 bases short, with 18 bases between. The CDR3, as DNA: TGTGCCAGCAGCAAACACAGGGAGGGTTGGAATGAGCAGTTCTTC. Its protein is CASSKHREGWNEQFF.

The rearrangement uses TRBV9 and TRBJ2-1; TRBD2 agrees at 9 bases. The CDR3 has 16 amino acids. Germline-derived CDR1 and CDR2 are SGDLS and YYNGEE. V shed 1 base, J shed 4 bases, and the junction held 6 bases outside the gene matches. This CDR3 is CASSVTGTSPYNEQFF. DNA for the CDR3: TGTGCCAGCAGCGTAACCGGGACTAGCCCATACAATGAGCAGTTCTTC.

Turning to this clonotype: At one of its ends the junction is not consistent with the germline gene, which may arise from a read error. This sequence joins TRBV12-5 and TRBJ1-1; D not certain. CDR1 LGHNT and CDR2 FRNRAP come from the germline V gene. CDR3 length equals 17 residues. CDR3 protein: CASGLTIWQEENTKAFF. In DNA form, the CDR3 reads TGTGCTAGTGGTTTGACTATCTGGCAGGAGGAGAACACTAAAGCTTTCTTT.

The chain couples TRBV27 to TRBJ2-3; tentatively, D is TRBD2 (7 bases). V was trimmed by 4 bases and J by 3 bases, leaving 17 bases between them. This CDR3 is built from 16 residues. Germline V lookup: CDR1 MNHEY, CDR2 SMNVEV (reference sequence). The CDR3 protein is CASSSPGGGLTDTQYF. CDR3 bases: TGTGCCAGCAGTTCCCCTGGGGGGGGGCTTACAGATACGCAGTATTTT.

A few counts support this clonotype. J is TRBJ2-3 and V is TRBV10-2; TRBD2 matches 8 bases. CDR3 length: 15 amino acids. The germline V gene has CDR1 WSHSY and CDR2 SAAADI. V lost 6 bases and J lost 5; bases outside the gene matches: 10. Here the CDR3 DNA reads TGCGCCAGCAGCGGCCGGGGGGGCGGGAAAGATACGCAGTATTTT. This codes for CASSGRGGGKDTQYF.

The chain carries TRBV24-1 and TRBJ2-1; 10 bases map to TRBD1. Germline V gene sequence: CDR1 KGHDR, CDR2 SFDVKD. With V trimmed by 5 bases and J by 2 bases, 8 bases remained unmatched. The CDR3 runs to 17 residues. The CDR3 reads CATSGRPDRGPYNEQFF. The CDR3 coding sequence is TGTGCCACCAGTGGCCGCCCTGACAGGGGGCCCTACAATGAGCAGTTCTTC.

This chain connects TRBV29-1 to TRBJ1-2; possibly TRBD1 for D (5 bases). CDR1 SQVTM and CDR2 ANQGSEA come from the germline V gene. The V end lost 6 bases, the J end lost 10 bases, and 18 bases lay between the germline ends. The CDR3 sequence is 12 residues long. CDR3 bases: TGCAGCGTAGGGGACCGGGGGGGAGTCTACACCTTC. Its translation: CSVGDRGGVYTF.

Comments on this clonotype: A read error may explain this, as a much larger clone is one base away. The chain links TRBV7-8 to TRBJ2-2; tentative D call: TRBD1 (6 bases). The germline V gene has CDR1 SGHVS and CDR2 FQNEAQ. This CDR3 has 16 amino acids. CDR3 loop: CTSSLRGRGALMELFF. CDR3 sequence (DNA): TGTACCAGCAGCTTACGAGGCAGGGGAGCCCTTATGGAGCTGTTTTTT.

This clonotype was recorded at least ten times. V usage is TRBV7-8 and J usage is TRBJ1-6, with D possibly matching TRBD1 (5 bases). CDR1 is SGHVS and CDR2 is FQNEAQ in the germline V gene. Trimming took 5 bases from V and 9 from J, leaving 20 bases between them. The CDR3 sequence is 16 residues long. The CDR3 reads CASSPKVGAGISPLHF. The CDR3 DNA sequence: TGTGCCAGCAGCCCTAAGGTCGGGGCAGGGATTTCACCCCTCCACTTT. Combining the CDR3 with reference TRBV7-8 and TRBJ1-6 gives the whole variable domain GAGVSQSPRYKVAKRGQDVALRCDPISGHVSLFWYQQALGQGPEFLTYFQNEAQLDKSGLPSDRFFAERPEGSVSTLKIQRTQQEDSAVYLCASSPKVGAGISPLHFGNGTRLTVT.

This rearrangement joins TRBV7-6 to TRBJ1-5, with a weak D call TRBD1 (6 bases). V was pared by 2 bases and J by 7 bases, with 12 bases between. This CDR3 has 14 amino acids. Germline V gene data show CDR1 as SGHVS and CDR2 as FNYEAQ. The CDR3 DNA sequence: TGTGCCAGCAGCTTATTGGGGGCCGGGCAGCCCCAGCATTTT. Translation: CASSLLGAGQPQHF.

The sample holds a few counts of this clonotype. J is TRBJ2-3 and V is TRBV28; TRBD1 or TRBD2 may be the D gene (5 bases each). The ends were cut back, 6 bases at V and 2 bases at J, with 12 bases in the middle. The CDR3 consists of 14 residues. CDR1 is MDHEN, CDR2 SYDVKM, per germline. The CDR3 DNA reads TGTGCCAGCAGGACGGGACCCTACACAGATACGCAGTATTTT. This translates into CASRTGPYTDTQYF. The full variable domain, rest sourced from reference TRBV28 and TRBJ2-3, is DVKVTQSSRYLVKRTGEKVFLECVQDMDHENMFWYRQDPGLGLRLIYFSYDVKMKEKGDIPEGYSVSREKKERFSLILESASTNQTSMYLCASRTGPYTDTQYFGPGTRLTVL.

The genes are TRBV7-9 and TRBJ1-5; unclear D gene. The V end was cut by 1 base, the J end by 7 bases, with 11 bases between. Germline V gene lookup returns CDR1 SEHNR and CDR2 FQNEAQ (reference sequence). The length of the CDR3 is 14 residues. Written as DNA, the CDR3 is TGTGCCAGCAGCTTAGGATACGGCAGGCAGCCCCAGCATTTT. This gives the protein CASSLGYGRQPQHF.

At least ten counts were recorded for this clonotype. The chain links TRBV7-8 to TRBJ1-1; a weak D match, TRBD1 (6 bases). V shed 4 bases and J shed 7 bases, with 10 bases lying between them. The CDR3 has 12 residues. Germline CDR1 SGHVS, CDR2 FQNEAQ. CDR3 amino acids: CASSSRGDEAFF. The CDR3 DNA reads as TGTGCCAGCAGCTCCAGGGGAGATGAAGCTTTCTTT. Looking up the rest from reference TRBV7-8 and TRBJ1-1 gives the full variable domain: GAGVSQSPRYKVAKRGQDVALRCDPISGHVSLFWYQQALGQGPEFLTYFQNEAQLDKSGLPSDRFFAERPEGSVSTLKIQRTQQEDSAVYLCASSSRGDEAFFGQGTRLTVV.